These T cell receptor beta chains were read from a single sample in a study of CD8+CD57+ T cells in acquired aplastic anemia. Via MiXCR, TCRdb re-called the reads, giving one row per CDR3 protein. This sample has around 200,000 distinct CDR3 sequences, with roughly half found just once. The sequenced sample was sorted CD4+, CD8+, or CD8+CD57+ T cells (not recorded which) from PBMCs. These receptor sequences come from a human donor in good health, serving as a control. Both conserved end residues are part of each CDR3. D genes are given only for firm matches. Clone size is shown for a subset of rows, as once, few, many or a class of expanded clone.

D | size | J | V | DNA | CDR3
TRBD1 | many | TRBJ2-7 | TRBV7-2 | TGTGCCAGCAGCTTAGGTAATCGAAGACAGGGGGCCTACGAGCAGTACTTC | CASSLGNRRQGAYEQYF
TRBD1 | - | TRBJ1-2 | TRBV18 | TGTGCCAGCTCACCCACCGCAGGGGACAGGGTAATCTACACCTTC | CASSPTAGDRVIYTF
- | few | TRBJ1-3 | TRBV6-5 | TGTGCCAGCAGTTACTCCCGGGGTTCTGGAAACACCATATATTTT | CASSYSRGSGNTIYF
- | many | TRBJ2-2 | TRBV6-5 | TGTGCCAGCACCAGTCGGTCGGGGGAGCTGTTTTTT | CASTSRSGELFF
- | - | TRBJ2-7 | TRBV12-3/TRBV12-4 | TGTGCCAGCAGTTTATGGCCACGGGTACCCTACGAGCAGTACTTC | CASSLWPRVPYEQYF
TRBD2 | - | TRBJ2-7 | TRBV2 | TGTGCCAGCACCCGGGGGGGTCTTAGCGGGGGGTTCGGATCGGAGCAGTACTTC | CASTRGGLSGGFGSEQYF
- | - | TRBJ1-2 | TRBV5-4 | TGTGCCAGCAGTCCCGCCAGCAAGAATGGCTACACCTTC | CASSPASKNGYTF
- | many | TRBJ2-7 | TRBV6-5 | TGTGCCAGCAGTTACGGAGATCCCGGCTTGAACTACGAGCAGTACTTC | CASSYGDPGLNYEQYF
- | - | TRBJ1-2 | TRBV2 | TGTGCCAGCAGTGCACAGGGAGTGGAGAGTGGCTACACCTTC | CASSAQGVESGYTF
- | - | TRBJ2-1 | TRBV9 | TGTGCCAGCAGCGTAGAACTAGAATTTGGTGAGCAGTTCTTC | CASSVELEFGEQFF
TRBD1 | - | TRBJ1-6 | TRBV12-3/TRBV12-4 | TGTGCCAGCAGCACGAGGGGACAGGGGAAGAGGGGTAATTCACCCCTCCACTTT | CASSTRGQGKRGNSPLHF
- | - | TRBJ2-6 | TRBV9 | TGTGCCAGCAGCGACAGGGCTGGGGCCAACGTCCTGACTTTC | CASSDRAGANVLTF
TRBD2 | - | TRBJ2-7 | TRBV10-3 | TGTGCCATCAGGGGGACTAGCGGGGGGACCTACGAGCAGTACTTC | CAIRGTSGGTYEQYF
TRBD2 | - | TRBJ2-3 | TRBV20-1 | TGCAGTGCTAGACTCGGGGGGACCAGCACAGATACGCAGTATTTT | CSARLGGTSTDTQYF
- | - | TRBJ2-1 | TRBV3-1 | TGTGCCAGCAGCCAATCGGGGTACAATGAGCAGTTCTTC | CASSQSGYNEQFF
- | - | TRBJ2-7 | TRBV15 | TGTGCCACCAGCAGGCAAGGCTACGAGCAGTACTTC | CATSRQGYEQYF
TRBD1 | - | TRBJ1-2 | TRBV12-3/TRBV12-4 | TGTGCCATCACAGGGGACTCTGGAAACACCTTC | CAITGDSGNTF
TRBD1 | - | TRBJ2-3 | TRBV19 | TGTGCCATCGGTAGCGACAGGGTCCGAACAGATACGCAGTATTTT | CAIGSDRVRTDTQYF
- | once | TRBJ2-5 | TRBV13 | TGTGCCAGCAGCTTAGGTCAGGGGGAGGCCCAGTACTTC | CASSLGQGEAQYF
- | - | TRBJ2-7 | TRBV2 | TGTGCCAGCAGTGAAGCCGCGTACGAGCAGTACTTC | CASSEAAYEQYF
- | - | TRBJ1-6 | TRBV7-6 | TGTGCCAGCAGCCCTGGTGTAGGTCAGGCCCGTCCACCCCTCCACTTT | CASSPGVGQARPPLHF
- | - | TRBJ1-3 | TRBV25-1 | TGTGCCAGCGCCGGGCAAAGCTCTGGAAACACCATATATTTT | CASAGQSSGNTIYF
- | many | TRBJ1-6 | TRBV7-9 | TGTGCCAGCAGCTTAGGACTGATTAATTCACCCCTCCACTTT | CASSLGLINSPLHF
TRBD2 | - | TRBJ2-1 | TRBV9 | TGTGCCAGCAGCGTAGTAGCGGGGACGAATGAGCAGTTCTTC | CASSVVAGTNEQFF
- | - | TRBJ2-1 | TRBV28 | TGTGCCAGCAGTTCCACCGGACAGATCCTTTACAATGAGCAGTTCTTC | CASSSTGQILYNEQFF
- | many | TRBJ1-4 | TRBV9 | TGTGCCAGCAGCGTTGACAGCCGTAATGAAAAACTGTTTTTT | CASSVDSRNEKLFF
- | many | TRBJ1-1 | TRBV6-5 | TGTGCCAGCAGTTACTCGATGGGGTACACTGAAGCTTTCTTT | CASSYSMGYTEAFF
- | few | TRBJ1-5 | TRBV24-1 | TGTGCCACCAGTGACCCGGGGGGCAATCAGCCCCAGCATTTT | CATSDPGGNQPQHF
- | many | TRBJ1-2 | TRBV24-1 | TGTGCCACCAGTGATCCCTGGACATCTCCGTATGGCTACACCTTC | CATSDPWTSPYGYTF
- | many | TRBJ1-4 | TRBV19 | TGTGCCGCAAAGGGGGTTACTAATGAAAAACTGTTTTTT | CAAKGVTNEKLFF
- | - | TRBJ2-5 | TRBV29-1 | TGCAGCGTTGTGGAGCTCGGGGAGACCCAGTACTTC | CSVVELGETQYF
TRBD1 | many | TRBJ1-6 | TRBV20-1 | TGCAGTGCCGAGACCGGGACAGGGGTTTCACCCCTCCACTTT | CSAETGTGVSPLHF
TRBD1 | few | TRBJ1-5 | TRBV7-3 | TGTGCCAGCAGCCCCGATACCCTTAACCGGGACAGGGGAGGGTACAGCAATCAGCCCCAGCACTTT | CASSPDTLNRDRGGYSNQPQHF
- | - | TRBJ1-3 | TRBV15 | TGTGCCACCAGCAGAGGGTCGGGAGCCGACAGAAACACCATATATTTT | CATSRGSGADRNTIYF
- | many | TRBJ2-7 | TRBV6-1 | TGTGCCAGCAGTGAAGCGTGGACAGATGGGTACGAGCAGTACTTC | CASSEAWTDGYEQYF
- | - | TRBJ1-1 | TRBV7-2 | TGTGCCAGCAGCCCCCAGACAGCCACTGAAGCTTTCTTT | CASSPQTATEAFF
- | - | TRBJ2-3 | TRBV6-1 | TGTGCCAGCAGTCCTGGCCACAGCGGGTCGGATACGCAGTATTTT | CASSPGHSGSDTQYF
TRBD1 | - | TRBJ1-4 | TRBV19 | TGTGCCAGTAGTCCAGACAGGGAGGGGGCAACTAATGAAAAACTGTTTTTT | CASSPDREGATNEKLFF
- | - | TRBJ1-2 | TRBV7-6 | TGTGCCAGCAGCCGGTTGGCCGGAAATGGCTACACCTTC | CASSRLAGNGYTF
TRBD2 | many | TRBJ2-3 | TRBV2 | TGTGCCAGCTGGTCTAGAGGTGCGGGGGGCGTGATCACAGATACGCAGTATTTT | CASWSRGAGGVITDTQYF
- | - | TRBJ1-1 | TRBV19 | TGTGCCAGTAGTATAGCAGGAGATTACACTGAAGCTTTCTTT | CASSIAGDYTEAFF
- | - | TRBJ1-3 | TRBV24-1 | TGTGCCACCCGGCAGAAGACAGGCGTAGGAAACACCATATATTTT | CATRQKTGVGNTIYF
- | - | TRBJ1-5 | TRBV24-1 | TGTGCCACCCCTCGGCCAGGGGCATACGATAGCAATCAGCCCCAGCATTTT | CATPRPGAYDSNQPQHF
TRBD1 | - | TRBJ2-7 | TRBV20-1 | TGCAGTGCTAGTGGGCGGCAGGGGGCTTACGAGCAGTACTTC | CSASGRQGAYEQYF
- | - | TRBJ1-1 | TRBV3-1 | TGTGCCAGCAGCCAAGATCGGGGAGGAACTGAAGCTTTCTTT | CASSQDRGGTEAFF
TRBD1 | - | TRBJ2-2 | TRBV5-1 | TGCGCCAGCAGCTTGGAGGCAGGGGGAGGGGAGCTGTTTTTT | CASSLEAGGGELFF
- | once | TRBJ2-2 | TRBV10-1 | TGCGCCAGCAGTGGCGAAGTGGCCGAGGGGGTAAGGGAGCTGTTTTTT | CASSGEVAEGVRELFF
TRBD1 | many | TRBJ1-1 | TRBV24-1 | TGTGCCACCACCGGTGACAGGGACACTGAAGCTTTCTTT | CATTGDRDTEAFF
- | - | TRBJ1-2 | TRBV10-3 | TGTGCCAGCAGTTTAGGGGACTATGGCCACACCTTC | CASSLGDYGHTF
- | - | TRBJ1-1 | TRBV5-1 | TGCGCCAGCAGCTTGTCGGGGATACAGGTGAACACTGAAGCTTTCTTT | CASSLSGIQVNTEAFF
- | - | TRBJ2-5 | TRBV20-1 | TGCAGTGCTAGAGCCTATCCGGGGGCTTGGGAGACCCAGTACTTC | CSARAYPGAWETQYF
- | many | TRBJ2-7 | TRBV20-1 | TGCAGTGCAGCACCCCACTCCTACGAGCAGTACTTC | CSAAPHSYEQYF
TRBD1 | once | TRBJ2-7 | TRBV7-6 | TGTGCCAGCAGCATCCACCGGGACAGGGGCTCCTACGAGCAGTACTTC | CASSIHRDRGSYEQYF
TRBD1 | - | TRBJ1-6 | TRBV7-3 | TGTGCCAGCAGCTTTGAGGGGGCGTACAATTCACCCCTCCACTTT | CASSFEGAYNSPLHF
TRBD2 | once | TRBJ2-1 | TRBV7-2 | TGTGCCAGCAGCTCCACTAGCGGGGGGGCAGACAATGAGCAGTTCTTC | CASSSTSGGADNEQFF
- | few | TRBJ1-1 | TRBV12-3/TRBV12-4 | TGTGCCAGCAGTATTAGCGGGGGGGACATGAACACTGAAGCTTCCTTT | CASSISGGDMNTEASF
- | once | TRBJ2-7 | TRBV15 | TGCGCCACCAGCAGAGGGCCGTTGGGGACCTCCTGCGAGCAGTACTTC | CATSRGPLGTSCEQYF
TRBD1 | - | TRBJ1-5 | TRBV25-1 | TGTGCCAGCCGTTTCTGGCAGGGGGGGAATCAGCCCCAGCATTTT | CASRFWQGGNQPQHF
- | - | TRBJ1-1 | TRBV9 | TGTGCCAGCAGCGTAGTGACTTCAGGGACTAAGGCCTTCGAAGCTTTCTTT | CASSVVTSGTKAFEAFF
- | - | TRBJ2-1 | TRBV10-1 | TGCGCCAGCACCGCCCCCGCCAGTTCGGGACCCTACAATGAGCAGTTCTTC | CASTAPASSGPYNEQFF